The 26 T cell receptor beta chains below were found in one sample sequenced in a study of T cell changes during pregnancy in multiple sclerosis. TCRdb's copy holds only in-frame clones and misses some; the assay was immunoSEQ multiplex PCR. This table has 73,000 or so clones, roughly 89% appearing once. Material: peripheral blood, obtained in the second trimester of pregnancy. These receptors all come from a female donor with multiple sclerosis, enrolled in a pregnancy study.

The chain's CDR3 is CASRPGPGTSQETQYF. The CDR3, as DNA: TGTGCCAGCAGACCAGGGCCTGGGACTAGCCAAGAGACCCAGTACTTC. The gene calls are TRBV7-2 and TRBJ2-5; 8 bases line up with TRBD2. Germline values: CDR1 SGHTA, CDR2 FQGNSA. The CDR3 runs 16 residues. Trimming took 6 bases from V and 1 from J; bases not matched to a gene: 10. Variable domain in full (rest from reference TRBV7-2 and TRBJ2-5): GAGVSQSPSNKVTEKGKDVELRCDPISGHTALYWYRQSLGQGLEFLIYFQGNSAPDKSGLPSDRFSAERTGGSVSTLTIQRTQQEDSAVYLCASRPGPGTSQETQYFGPGTRLLVL.

The chain combines TRBV14 with TRBJ1-2; D gene uncertain. The CDR3 spans 15 residues. V lost 0 bases and J lost 4, with 12 bases in between. CDR1 and CDR2 from the germline V gene are SGHDN and FVKESK. The CDR3, as DNA: TGTGCCAGCAGCCAAGATTTGAAGAGCTTCTATGGCTACACCTTC. Protein sequence: CASSQDLKSFYGYTF.

The V gene is TRBV16, the J gene TRBJ2-7, with 8 nucleotides matching TRBD1. The junction had 9 bases not matched to a gene; V was cut back by 2 bases and J by 0 bases. CDR1 is KGHSY and CDR2 is FQNENV in the germline V gene. CDR3 size: 17 residues. This CDR3 is CASSQAGGSRHSYEQYF. The CDR3, as DNA: TGTGCCAGCAGCCAAGCAGGGGGCTCACGCCACTCCTACGAGCAGTACTTC.

The rearrangement uses TRBV19 and TRBJ2-5; possible D gene TRBD1, 6 bases. V lost 1 base and J lost 2, with 11 bases in between. This CDR3 has 15 residues. Germline loops: CDR1 LNHDA, CDR2 SQIVND (reference sequence). The CDR3 DNA sequence: TGTGCCAGTAGTATAGGGACAGCAAGTCAAGAGACCCAGTACTTC. This codes for CASSIGTASQETQYF. Complete variable domain (other parts from reference TRBV19 and TRBJ2-5): DGGITQSPKYLFRKEGQNVTLSCEQNLNHDAMYWYRQDPGQGLRLIYYSQIVNDFQKGDIAEGYSVSREKKESFPLTVTSAQKNPTAFYLCASSIGTASQETQYFGPGTRLLVL.

The chain is built from TRBV12-5 and TRBJ1-4; 8 positions match TRBD1. Germline V gives CDR1 LGHNT, CDR2 FRNRAP. This CDR3 has 16 residues. Trimming removed 3 bases from V and 8 bases from J; junction bases left unmatched: 11. CDR3 sequence: CASGFGTGNWDEKLFF. The CDR3 bases are TGTGCTAGTGGTTTCGGGACAGGAAACTGGGACGAAAAACTGTTTTTT. The full variable domain, its missing parts supplied by reference TRBV12-5 and TRBJ1-4, is DARVTQTPRHKVTEMGQEVTMRCQPILGHNTVFWYRQTMMQGLELLAYFRNRAPLDDSGMPKDRFSAEMPDATLATLKIQPSEPRDSAVYFCASGFGTGNWDEKLFFGSGTQLSVL.

The CDR3 nucleotides are TGTGCCAGCAGCGGGATTGGGGGCCGCACCGGGGAGCTGTTTTTT. Translation: CASSGIGGRTGELFF. The J gene is TRBJ2-2, the V gene TRBV7-6; maybe TRBD1 (6 bases). Germline CDR1 and CDR2: SGHVS and FNYEAQ. This CDR3 has 15 amino acids. The germline V and J ends were trimmed by 5 bases and 4 bases, with 14 bases remaining between them.

This chain connects TRBV20-1 to TRBJ2-1; a possible D gene is TRBD2 (6 bases). Germline V lookup: CDR1 DFQATT, CDR2 SNEGSKA (reference sequence). The V end was cut by 4 bases, the J end by 6 bases, with 7 bases between. This CDR3 is built from 11 residues. DNA of the CDR3: TGCAGTGCTACGACTAGCAATGAGCAGTTCTTC. Translating it yields CSATTSNEQFF.

This clone was recorded only once. This rearrangement joins TRBV27 to TRBJ1-2; D gene unclear. Trimming removed 3 bases from V and 4 bases from J, with 12 bases in between. Per the germline V gene, CDR1 is MNHEY and CDR2 is SMNVEV (reference sequence). The CDR3 has 14 amino acids. The CDR3 here is CASSFGVGGYGYTF. The CDR3 coding sequence is TGTGCCAGCAGTTTCGGGGTTGGCGGCTATGGCTACACCTTC.

The chain recombines TRBV7-2 with TRBJ1-2; D perhaps matches TRBD1 (5 bases). Germline assignment: CDR1 SGHTA and CDR2 FQGNSA. The length of the CDR3 is 14 residues. The germline V and J ends were trimmed by 1 base and 4 bases, with 10 bases remaining between them. This CDR3 reads CASSLEGSGYGYTF. CDR3 coding DNA: TGTGCCAGCAGCTTAGAGGGGTCTGGCTATGGCTACACCTTC.

The chain uses TRBV18 and TRBJ1-2; 11 nucleotides agree with TRBD1. CDR3 size: 14 residues. The V gene's germline CDR1 is KGHSH and CDR2 LQKENI. After removal of 4 bases from V and 8 bases from J, the junction contained 6 bases not matched to a gene. In DNA, the CDR3 is TGTGCCAGCTCACTACGGGGGACAGGGGGAGGCTACACCTTC. It is translated as CASSLRGTGGGYTF. The full variable domain, completed using reference TRBV18 and TRBJ1-2, is NAGVMQNPRHLVRRRGQEARLRCSPMKGHSHVYWYRQLPEEGLKFMVYLQKENIIDESGMPKERFSAEFPKEGPSILRIQQVVRGDSAAYFCASSLRGTGGGYTFGSGTRLTVV.

The CDR3, as DNA: TGTGCCAGCAGCCAAGAACTAGCGGGCACAGATACGCAGTATTTT. This codes for CASSQELAGTDTQYF. The chain links TRBV4-2 to TRBJ2-3; 8 bases align to TRBD2. The CDR3 covers 15 residues. From germline, CDR1 is LGHNA and CDR2 YNFKEQ. V lost 0 bases to trimming and J lost 1 base; unmatched junction nucleotides: 0.

This clone was found once. V usage is TRBV7-3 and J usage is TRBJ2-5; the match to TRBD2 covers 11 bases. V was pared by 2 bases and J by 5 bases, with 7 bases of the junction left unmatched. This CDR3 comprises 16 residues. Germline lookup yields CDR1 SGHTA and CDR2 FQGTGA. CDR3 loop: CASSLWGSGGAETQYF. The CDR3 region has the DNA TGTGCCAGCAGCTTATGGGGTAGCGGGGGGGCGGAGACCCAGTACTTC.

The CDR3 here is CASSLAGVGEQYF. The CDR3 nucleotides are TGTGCCAGCAGCTTGGCCGGAGTGGGCGAGCAGTACTTC. V usage is TRBV5-6 and J usage is TRBJ2-7, with D unclear. CDR1 and CDR2 (germline): SGHDT, YYEEEE. V was shortened by 0 bases and J by 6 bases, with 10 bases between the two germline ends. CDR3 length equals 13 residues.

The V and J genes are TRBV6-6 and TRBJ1-5, with a tentative D call TRBD1 (6 bases). This CDR3 contains 16 residues. Trimming removed 2 bases at V and 1 base at J, with 12 bases between. Germline lookup yields CDR1 MNHNY and CDR2 SVGAGI (reference sequence). This CDR3 is CASSYLGHSSNQPQHF. The CDR3 nucleotides are TGTGCCAGCAGTTACCTGGGACACTCAAGCAATCAGCCCCAGCATTTT.

The genes are TRBV2 and TRBJ2-5; TRBD1 matches at 9 bases. Trimming cost V 6 bases and J 5 bases; bases outside gene matches: 10. Germline V gives CDR1 SNHLY, CDR2 FYNNEI. The CDR3 runs to 15 residues. As DNA, the CDR3 is TGTGCCAGCAGCGGAGAACAGGGGGCTGGCGAGACCCAGTACTTC. Its protein is CASSGEQGAGETQYF.

V and J are TRBV30 and TRBJ2-2; 8 positions agree with TRBD1. The germline V gene encodes CDR1 GTSNPN and CDR2 SVGIG (reference sequence). CDR3 size: 16 residues. The V and J ends lost 5 bases and 3 bases, in that order; junction bases with no gene match: 11. Written as DNA, the CDR3 is TGTGCCTGGGGGGGGATCGACAGGGGTTACACCGGGGAGCTGTTTTTT. Its protein is CAWGGIDRGYTGELFF.

The chain has TRBV29-1 and TRBJ1-4; the D gene is possibly TRBD1 (6 bases). Per germline, CDR1 SQVTM and CDR2 ANQGSEA. The CDR3 spans 17 residues. V was cut by 5 bases and J by 1 base, with 20 bases left in between. The CDR3 region is CSVTPPWVQGTNEKLFF. The DNA for the CDR3 is TGCAGCGTTACACCCCCGTGGGTACAGGGAACTAATGAAAAACTGTTTTTT. Combining the CDR3 with reference TRBV29-1 and TRBJ1-4 gives the whole variable domain SAVISQKPSRDICQRGTSLTIQCQVDSQVTMMFWYRQQPGQSLTLIATANQGSEATYESGFVIDKFPISRPNLTFSTLTVSNMSPEDSSIYLCSVTPPWVQGTNEKLFFGSGTQLSVL.

A single count supports this clone. The sample holds other DNA sequences that translate to the same CDR3. The chain uses TRBV9 and TRBJ2-5; D unresolved. In germline, CDR1 is SGDLS, CDR2 YYNGEE. V lost 0 bases to trimming and J lost 5 bases, with 5 bases between them. The CDR3 runs 12 residues. The CDR3 reads CASSVGAETQYF. For the CDR3, the DNA is TGTGCCAGCAGCGTAGGAGCGGAGACCCAGTACTTC.

The genes are TRBV4-3 and TRBJ1-2; TRBD1 agrees at 8 bases. The CDR3 has 15 residues. The V segment lost 1 base and the J segment 6 bases; nucleotides outside the gene matches: 7. The germline V gene has CDR1 LGHNA and CDR2 YSLEER. Here the CDR3 reads CASSQVPRGLDGYTF. In nucleotides, the CDR3 is TGCGCCAGCAGCCAAGTCCCCAGGGGGCTCGATGGCTACACCTTC.

The chain uses TRBV7-8 and TRBJ2-2; 7 positions agree with TRBD1. Germline V lookup: CDR1 SGHVS, CDR2 FQNEAQ. The CDR3 runs 14 residues. V lost 3 bases, J lost 4 bases, and 2 bases stayed unmatched. CDR3 in amino acids: CASSLGQITGELFF. CDR3 coding DNA: TGTGCCAGCAGCTTGGGACAGATCACCGGGGAGCTGTTTTTT.

The chain has TRBV5-1 and TRBJ1-1, with TRBD1 matching over 8 bases. The CDR3 spans 13 residues. Germline V gene sequence: CDR1 SGHRS, CDR2 YFSETQ. V shed 4 bases, J shed 4 bases, and the junction held 3 bases outside the gene matches. CDR3 amino acids: CASSRQGSTEAFF. In DNA form, the CDR3 reads TGCGCCAGCAGCCGACAGGGGAGCACTGAAGCTTTCTTT.

The chain links TRBV7-2 to TRBJ1-1; TRBD1 is a possible D gene (5 bases). The germline V gene has CDR1 SGHTA and CDR2 FQGNSA. The CDR3 totals 16 residues. The V gene lost 5 bases and the J gene lost 0 bases, with 16 bases spanning the gap. CDR3 bases: TGTGCCAGCAGCCCCTGGGGGGTCCCTATGAACACTGAAGCTTTCTTT. It encodes CASSPWGVPMNTEAFF.

Note on this clone: Other DNA sequences in this sample translate to the same CDR3. J is TRBJ1-6 and V is TRBV5-4, with D possibly TRBD1 on 6 matching bases. Germline-derived CDR1 and CDR2 are SGHNT and YYREEE (reference sequence). The V gene lost 2 bases and the J gene lost 8 bases, with 14 bases spanning the gap. The CDR3 runs 15 residues. CDR3 in amino acids: CASSLLQGRDSPLHF. As DNA, the CDR3 is TGTGCCAGCAGCTTACTACAGGGTAGGGATTCACCCCTCCACTTT. Based on the CDR3 plus reference TRBV5-4 and TRBJ1-6, the full variable domain is ETGVTQSPTHLIKTRGQQVTLRCSSQSGHNTVSWYQQALGQGPQFIFQYYREEENGRGNFPPRFSGLQFPNYSSELNVNALELDDSALYLCASSLLQGRDSPLHFGNGTRLTVT.

The chain joins TRBV27 to TRBJ2-5; D is possibly TRBD2 (6 bases). The CDR3 covers 16 residues. Trimming took off 1 base at V and 2 bases at J, with 14 bases between the two ends. The germline CDR1 and CDR2 sequences are MNHEY and SMNVEV (reference sequence). Here the CDR3 DNA reads TGTGCCAGCAGTTTATTTGGAGCGGGCAGGCAAGAGACCCAGTACTTC. Its protein product is CASSLFGAGRQETQYF.

This clone was counted once. The rearrangement joins TRBV5-4 to TRBJ1-1; weak D call: TRBD1 (5 bases). The CDR3 extends over 15 amino acids. Trimming took 0 bases from V and 4 from J, leaving 13 bases between them. Germline V gene data show CDR1 as SGHNT and CDR2 as YYREEE (reference sequence). The CDR3 nucleotides are TGTGCCAGCAGCTTGGCCCGGCAGGGAGGCACTGAAGCTTTCTTT. This codes for CASSLARQGGTEAFF.

This chain links TRBV5-6 with TRBJ2-7, with TRBD1 matching 12 bases. With V trimmed by 4 bases and J by 6 bases, 17 bases remained unmatched. CDR3 length: 18 residues. The germline gives CDR1 SGHDT, CDR2 YYEEEE. The CDR3 nucleotides are TGTGCCAGCAGCGTAGGGGACAGGGGGCGCAGTATCCCCCTCGAGCAGTACTTC. Encoded protein: CASSVGDRGRSIPLEQYF.